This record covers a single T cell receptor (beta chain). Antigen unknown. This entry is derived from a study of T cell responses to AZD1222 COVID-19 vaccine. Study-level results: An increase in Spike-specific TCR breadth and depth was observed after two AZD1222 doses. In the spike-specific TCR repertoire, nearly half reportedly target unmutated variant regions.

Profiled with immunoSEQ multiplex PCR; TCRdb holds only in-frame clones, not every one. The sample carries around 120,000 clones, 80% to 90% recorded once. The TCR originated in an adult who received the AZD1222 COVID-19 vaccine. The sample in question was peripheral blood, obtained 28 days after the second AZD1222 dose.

The CDR3: CASSLYLGNPPTEAFF. The CDR3 DNA follows: TGTGCCAGCAGCTTATATCTAGGGAACCCCCCCACTGAAGCTTTCTTT. The gene calls are TRBV7-2 and TRBJ1-1, with D uncertain. The CDR3 has 16 amino acids. Germline V gene data show CDR1 as SGHTA and CDR2 as FQGNSA. The V end was cut by 2 bases, the J end by 4 bases, with 17 bases between. The full variable domain, rest sourced from reference TRBV7-2 and TRBJ1-1, is GAGVSQSPSNKVTEKGKDVELRCDPISGHTALYWYRQSLGQGLEFLIYFQGNSAPDKSGLPSDRFSAERTGGSVSTLTIQRTQQEDSAVYLCASSLYLGNPPTEAFFGQGTRLTVV.